This T cell receptor beta chain was sequenced in a study of T cells after somatic rescue of genetic block (dated by TCRdb to 2019 to 2021). For the wider study: The study assessed how robust, over the long term, a T-cell system was when the system had developed through somatic rescue of a genetic block in T-cell development.

V is clipped by 2 bases and J by 0 bases, and the sequence between their germline boundaries is 17 bases long. CDR1 and CDR2, looked up from the germline V gene, are KGHSH and LQKENI. The CDR3 numbers 18 residues from cysteine through phenylalanine. The only DNA kept is the CDR3, 54 bases in frame from the first base. Details on this clone: Its antigen specificity is not known. Base-call qualities are not available, and no considerably larger clone is one nucleotide away.

Libraries came from the immunoSEQ multiplex PCR assay. TCRdb provides this immuneACCESS table in a form limited to in-frame rearrangements. Some clones are lacking; in checked studies, under half of them reflect an unresolved V gene, and why the rest are absent is not known. This sample comprises some 68,000 clones, approximately 91% of them detected only once. Approximately 3% of the sample lies in the top ten. The sequencing input was peripheral blood mononuclear cells (PBMCs). This receptor was taken from a man aged 25 to 40. The sequence joins TRBV18 to TRBJ1-5, and TRBD1 may be the D gene, going by 6 matching bases. The CDR3 corresponds to CASSPGGRATDSNQPQHF. The nucleotide sequence reads as follows: TGTGCCAGCTCACCAGGGGGCAGGGCGACGGATAGCAATCAGCCCCAGCATTTT.